A selection of T cell receptor beta chains follows, all from one sample in a study of cytomegalovirus exposure and HLA in healthy donors. Method: immunoSEQ multiplex PCR; TCRdb's copy keeps in-frame clones and lacks some. The sample contains around 130,000 clones, approximately 80% of which appear only once. The sequenced material came from PBMCs. The receptor source for this set is a middle-aged woman in good health and CMV-seronegative. The CDR3 runs from the conserved cysteine through the conserved F or W. D genes are given only for firm matches. A row's size may be missing; if present it is once, few, many or a size class.

D	size	V	J	CDR3	DNA
.	.	TRBV6-1	TRBJ2-5	CASSMTVQETQYF	TGTGCCAGCAGCATGACAGTCCAAGAGACCCAGTACTTC
TRBD1	few	TRBV5-6	TRBJ1-1	CASSLRDRVPEAFF	TGTGCCAGCAGCTTACGAGACAGGGTGCCTGAAGCTTTCTTT
.	.	TRBV19	TRBJ2-3	CASKSSGTDTQYF	TGTGCCAGTAAGTCCTCAGGCACAGATACGCAGTATTTT
TRBD1	.	TRBV2	TRBJ2-1	CASRGDSLYNEQFF	TGTGCCAGCAGAGGGGACAGCCTCTACAATGAGCAGTTCTTC
.	.	TRBV2	TRBJ2-7	CASSEQVIHEQYF	TGTGCCAGCAGTGAACAGGTCATCCACGAGCAGTACTTC
TRBD1	.	TRBV15	TRBJ2-7	CATSRGTGAPSYEQYF	TGTGCCACCAGCAGAGGTACAGGGGCCCCCTCCTACGAGCAGTACTTC
.	.	TRBV2	TRBJ2-1	CASSEPGNEQFF	TGTGCCAGCAGTGAGCCAGGGAATGAGCAGTTCTTC
.	.	TRBV19	TRBJ1-2	CASSIPGVDYGYTF	TGTGCCAGTAGTATACCAGGGGTGGACTATGGCTACACCTTC
.	.	TRBV4-1	TRBJ2-2	CASSSDTGELFF	TGCGCCAGCAGTTCGGACACCGGGGAGCTGTTTTTT
TRBD2	.	TRBV5-1	TRBJ2-4	CASSSGGLGGNIQYF	TGCGCCAGCAGCTCCGGGGGACTAGGGGGAAACATTCAGTACTTC
TRBD1	.	TRBV28	TRBJ2-5	CASTGQGLGETQYF	TGTGCCAGTACCGGACAGGGCCTGGGAGAGACCCAGTACTTC
.	.	TRBV9	TRBJ1-3	CASSVSVVSGNTIYF	TGTGCCAGCAGCGTATCGGTGGTCTCTGGAAACACCATATATTTT
.	few	TRBV6-6	TRBJ2-1	CASSYWQGPNNEQFF	TGTGCCAGCAGTTACTGGCAGGGGCCTAACAATGAGCAGTTCTTC
.	.	TRBV7-8	TRBJ2-5	CASSLAGLDETQYF	TGTGCCAGCAGCTTAGCGGGGCTAGACGAGACCCAGTACTTC
TRBD2	.	TRBV4-2	TRBJ2-7	CASRPGTSGGDEQYF	TGTGCCAGCAGGCCCGGGACTAGCGGGGGGGACGAGCAGTACTTC
TRBD1	.	TRBV7-9	TRBJ1-1	CASSLAVGTGYSEAFF	TGTGCCAGCAGCTTAGCCGTCGGGACAGGGTACTCTGAAGCTTTCTTT
TRBD1	.	TRBV6-1	TRBJ1-4	CASRVGQAGGEKLFF	TGTGCCAGCCGGGTCGGACAGGCGGGTGGTGAAAAACTGTTTTTT
TRBD1	.	TRBV2	TRBJ1-1	CASRRTGENTEAFF	TGTGCCAGCAGACGGACAGGGGAGAACACTGAAGCTTTCTTT
.	.	TRBV7-2	TRBJ2-3	CASSSTSTQYF	TGTGCCAGCAGCTCTACTTCCACGCAGTATTTT
.	.	TRBV5-1	TRBJ2-1	CASSLEASSYNEQFF	TGCGCCAGCAGCTTGGAAGCTAGCTCCTACAATGAGCAGTTCTTC
.	.	TRBV18	TRBJ1-1	CASSPEIGNTEAFF	TGTGCCAGCTCACCAGAGATCGGGAACACTGAAGCTTTCTTT
.	.	TRBV11-2	TRBJ1-1	CASSIQGIGAFF	TGTGCCAGCAGCATTCAGGGGATTGGAGCTTTCTTT
TRBD1	.	TRBV5-1	TRBJ1-2	CASSKGQGANNYGYTF	TGCGCCAGCAGCAAGGGACAGGGGGCCAACAACTATGGCTACACCTTC
.	few	TRBV6-1	TRBJ1-5	CASSAQGGQPQHF	TGTGCCAGCAGTGCACAGGGCGGTCAGCCCCAGCATTTT
TRBD1	.	TRBV5-1	TRBJ2-7	CASSPGTGLNEQYF	TGCGCCAGCAGCCCCGGGACAGGGCTAAACGAGCAGTACTTC
TRBD2	.	TRBV4-2	TRBJ2-7	CASSQDREAGGPEYF	TGTGCCAGCAGCCAAGATCGAGAAGCGGGAGGGCCAGAGTACTTC
.	.	TRBV7-2	TRBJ1-2	CASSFSYGYTF	TGTGCCAGCAGTTTTAGCTATGGCTACACCTTC
.	.	TRBV28	TRBJ1-5	CASSLLPRGQGGQPQHF	TGTGCCAGCAGTTTGCTTCCCCGCGGCCAGGGCGGACAGCCCCAGCATTTT
.	.	TRBV15	TRBJ1-1	CATSRDKGMGTEAFF	TGTGCCACCAGCAGAGATAAGGGGATGGGGACTGAAGCTTTCTTT
TRBD2	.	TRBV14	TRBJ2-3	CASAPSGERQYF	TGTGCCAGCGCACCTAGCGGGGAGAGGCAGTATTTT
.	.	TRBV5-6	TRBJ1-2	CASSLAEAYREGYTF	TGTGCCAGCAGCTTGGCCGAGGCCTACCGGGAGGGCTACACCTTC
TRBD2	once	TRBV9	TRBJ2-3	CASSPRPAGFTDTQYF	TGTGCCAGCAGCCCCCGCCCAGCGGGGTTCACAGATACGCAGTATTTT
.	.	TRBV7-9	TRBJ1-2	CASSRTDDYGYTF	TGTGCCAGCAGCCGGACAGATGACTATGGCTACACCTTC
.	.	TRBV7-6	TRBJ2-1	CASSLIESSYNEQFF	TGTGCCAGCAGCTTAATAGAAAGCTCCTACAATGAGCAGTTCTTC
.	.	TRBV25-1	TRBJ1-2	CASSEAGIYGYTF	TGTGCCAGCAGTGAAGCAGGGATTTATGGCTACACCTTC
.	.	TRBV7-7	TRBJ2-2	CASSGRGNGELFF	TGTGCCAGCAGCGGCCGGGGGAACGGGGAGCTGTTTTTT
TRBD1	.	TRBV11-2	TRBJ1-6	CASSSQGANSPLHF	TGTGCCAGCAGCTCCCAGGGGGCCAATTCACCCCTCCACTTT
TRBD1	.	TRBV19	TRBJ1-2	CASRGQGGYTF	TGTGCCAGTAGGGGACAGGGAGGCTACACCTTC
TRBD2	once	TRBV19	TRBJ2-7	CASSSPPGLAFHEQYF	TGTGCCAGTAGTTCCCCTCCGGGACTAGCTTTCCACGAGCAGTACTTC
TRBD1	.	TRBV7-9	TRBJ2-5	CASIRTGGQETQYF	TGTGCCAGCATACGGACAGGGGGCCAAGAGACCCAGTACTTC
.	.	TRBV19	TRBJ1-1	CASSIGGQPLNTEAFF	TGTGCCAGTAGTATTGGGGGACAACCCTTGAACACTGAAGCTTTCTTT
TRBD1	.	TRBV19	TRBJ1-2	CASSHRDRGPYNYGYTF	TGTGCCAGTAGTCACCGGGACAGGGGTCCCTATAACTATGGCTACACCTTC
.	.	TRBV5-6	TRBJ2-1	CASSFQRLGGNEQFF	TGTGCCAGCAGCTTTCAGCGGCTGGGGGGCAATGAGCAGTTCTTC
.	few	TRBV6-6	TRBJ2-1	CASSTPGYNEQFF	TGTGCCAGCAGTACGCCCGGCTACAATGAGCAGTTCTTC
.	.	TRBV29-1	TRBJ2-7	CSVRLASSSYEQYF	TGCAGCGTTCGGCTAGCCAGTAGCTCCTACGAGCAGTACTTC
TRBD1	.	TRBV5-6	TRBJ1-1	CASSFLGGPLTEAFF	TGTGCCAGCAGCTTCCTAGGGGGCCCGCTCACTGAAGCTTTCTTT
.	.	TRBV11-2	TRBJ2-4	CASSLVAGSAVAKNIQYF	TGTGCCAGCAGCTTAGTTGCGGGATCCGCCGTGGCCAAAAACATTCAGTACTTC
TRBD1	.	TRBV6-1	TRBJ2-7	CASRPRDRGIHEQYF	TGTGCCAGCAGGCCCAGGGACAGGGGGATCCACGAGCAGTACTTC
.	.	TRBV18	TRBJ1-1	CASSPSGGFGEAFF	TGTGCCAGCTCACCATCGGGGGGGTTTGGTGAAGCTTTCTTT
.	.	TRBV29-1	TRBJ2-6	CSVASPESSGANVLTF	TGCAGCGTTGCCTCTCCTGAGAGCTCTGGGGCCAACGTCCTGACTTTC
.	once	TRBV5-1	TRBJ1-6	CASSLDGSPLHF	TGCGCCAGCAGCTTGGACGGTTCACCCCTCCACTTT
TRBD2	.	TRBV9	TRBJ2-7	CASSVTSGSHEQYF	TGTGCCAGCAGCGTAACTAGCGGGAGCCACGAGCAGTACTTC
.	.	TRBV4-1	TRBJ2-2	CASRNTGIGVGELFF	TGCGCCAGCAGAAACACCGGGATCGGTGTCGGGGAGCTGTTTTTT
.	.	TRBV10-3	TRBJ2-5	CAISESSSDQETQYF	TGTGCCATCAGTGAGTCCTCCAGCGACCAAGAGACCCAGTACTTC
TRBD1	.	TRBV4-2	TRBJ1-5	CASSQEAGGGQPQHF	TGTGCCAGCAGCCAAGAGGCAGGGGGCGGTCAGCCCCAGCATTTT